The 25 T cell receptor beta chains reported below all come from one sample, sequenced in a study of beta chain features in type 1 diabetes listed by TCRdb under 2018. Findings and caveats that apply to the study as a whole: A moderate but significant shortening of TCRB CDR3 length was observed in type 1 diabetes patients in all four CD4+ subsets.

These receptors have no identified antigens. Receptor libraries were prepared by the immunoSEQ multiplex PCR assay. The entire isolated RNA was reverse transcribed using the High Capacity cDNA Reverse Transcription Kit, and thus expressed TCRB transcripts were sequenced. TCRdb obtained this table from immuneACCESS and retained in-frame rearrangements with V and J assigned. These tables miss some clones; where compared with another copy, unresolved V genes account for less than half of the shortfall, and the remainder is unexplained. Here the sample has almost 350,000 clones; 9.3% occur a single time. The ten largest account for approximately 1% of the sample. The sequenced sample was central memory CD4+ T cells from blood. The receptor source for this set is a man younger than 40 with type 1 diabetes.

This chain links TRBV20-1 with TRBJ2-3; D is tentatively TRBD1 or TRBD2 (7 bases each). V was pared by 6 bases and J by 5 bases, with 9 bases between. The V gene's germline CDR1 is DFQATT and CDR2 SNEGSKA (reference sequence). This CDR3 comprises 11 residues. In DNA form, the CDR3 reads TGCAGTGCCAGGGGGGGAGATACGCAGTATTTT. Its protein is CSARGGDTQYF.

This clone was counted between two and nine times. The J gene is TRBJ1-2, the V gene TRBV9, with D uncertain. The length of the CDR3 is 16 residues. Germline CDR1 is SGDLS and CDR2 is YYNGEE. The germline V and J ends were trimmed by 0 bases and 2 bases, with 14 bases remaining between them. CDR3 in amino acids: CASSVADVGRNYGYTF. In nucleotides, the CDR3 is TGTGCCAGCAGCGTAGCGGACGTAGGGAGAAACTATGGCTACACCTTC.

This chain uses TRBV7-2 with TRBJ1-4; D is ambiguous. Trimming stripped 5 bases from V and 4 bases from J, with 14 bases between. This CDR3 region has 15 residues. Looked up from germline, CDR1 is SGHTA and CDR2 is FQGNSA. The DNA of the CDR3 is TGTGCCAGCAGCCCCCGGGAGAGCTATAATGAAAAACTGTTTTTT. As protein: CASSPRESYNEKLFF.

The chain has TRBV9 and TRBJ2-2; D is perhaps TRBD1 (6 bases). This CDR3 comprises 15 residues. V dropped 0 bases and J dropped 4 bases, with 10 bases sitting between them. Germline CDR1 reads SGDLS; CDR2 reads YYNGEE. The DNA of the CDR3 is TGTGCCAGCAGCGTAGGACAGGTCGGCACCGGGGAGCTGTTTTTT. Translating it yields CASSVGQVGTGELFF.

V is TRBV30 and J is TRBJ2-3; 10 bases match TRBD2. The CDR3 has 15 residues. V lost 5 bases to trimming and J lost 5 bases; unmatched junction nucleotides: 10. In germline, CDR1 is GTSNPN, CDR2 SVGIG (reference sequence). The CDR3 DNA follows: TGTGCCTGGGGTACAACTAGCGGGGCGGTAGATACGCAGTATTTT. This gives the protein CAWGTTSGAVDTQYF.

The gene calls are TRBV18 and TRBJ1-1; the match to TRBD1 covers 8 bases. Losses at the gene ends were 1 base for V and 2 bases for J; bases not matched to a gene: 12. This CDR3 comprises 18 residues. The germline CDR1 and CDR2 sequences are KGHSH and LQKENI. This chain's CDR3 is CASSPRPDRVGPNTEAFF. The CDR3 coding sequence is TGTGCCAGCTCACCACGCCCGGACAGGGTGGGACCCAACACTGAAGCTTTCTTT.

This clone was counted between two and nine times. The chain uses TRBV7-2 and TRBJ1-2, with 9 bases identical to TRBD1. The V and J ends lost 6 bases and 6 bases, in that order; junction bases with no gene match: 5. This CDR3 is built from 13 residues. Germline V gene lookup returns CDR1 SGHTA and CDR2 FQGNSA. CDR3 loop: CASSSQGANGYTF. The CDR3, as DNA: TGTGCCAGCAGTTCACAGGGGGCGAATGGCTACACCTTC.

This chain connects TRBV6-5 to TRBJ2-7; D might be TRBD1 (6 bases). Trimming left V 4 bases short and J 3 bases short, with 16 bases between. This CDR3 has 15 amino acids. Germline V gene lookup returns CDR1 MNHEY and CDR2 SVGAGI. The CDR3 here is CASSFAREQGYEQYF. In nucleotides, the CDR3 is TGTGCCAGCAGTTTCGCCAGGGAACAGGGCTACGAGCAGTACTTC.

V usage is TRBV29-1 and J usage is TRBJ2-3, with D perhaps matching TRBD2 (7 bases). Trimming took 5 bases from V and 4 from J, leaving 19 bases between them. CDR1 SQVTM and CDR2 ANQGSEA come from the germline V gene. The CDR3 is 15 amino acids. CDR3 sequence: CSVHGGAGRSDTQYF. As DNA, the CDR3 is TGCAGCGTTCATGGGGGGGCCGGTAGATCAGATACGCAGTATTTT.

This clone showed up just a few times. The chain couples TRBV7-9 to TRBJ2-5; no definite D call. Trimming pared 7 bases from V and 1 base from J, leaving 7 bases between. Looked up from germline, CDR1 is SEHNR and CDR2 is FQNEAQ (reference sequence). The length of the CDR3 is 12 residues. Written as DNA, the CDR3 is TGTGCCAGCACCCGGGTCCAAGAGACCCAGTACTTC. This encodes CASTRVQETQYF.

This clone came up a few times. CDR3 in DNA: TGCGCCAGCAGCCAACCCTCAGGACAAGCAACCGAGCAGTACTTC. Translation gives CASSQPSGQATEQYF. The chain links TRBV4-1 to TRBJ2-7; tentative D call: TRBD1 (5 bases). Germline CDR1 MGHRA, CDR2 YSYEKL. Trimming stripped 2 bases from V and 6 bases from J, with 17 bases between. The CDR3 loop spans 15 amino acids.

This chain links TRBV7-2 with TRBJ1-1; D gene ambiguous. V was clipped by 0 bases and J by 2 bases, with 10 bases between them. The germline gives CDR1 SGHTA, CDR2 FQGNSA. The CDR3 is made up of 15 amino acids. The CDR3 nucleotides read TGTGCCAGCAGCTTAGCGAACCCAGGTAACACTGAAGCTTTCTTT. Translating it yields CASSLANPGNTEAFF.

This clone was observed a few times. The chain combines TRBV2 with TRBJ2-1, with D perhaps matching TRBD2 (5 bases). Trimming took 9 bases from V and 6 from J, leaving 12 bases between them. The CDR3 totals 12 residues. Germline V lookup: CDR1 SNHLY, CDR2 FYNNEI. This CDR3 reads CASEGPTNEQFF. CDR3 coding DNA: TGTGCCAGTGAGGGCCCAACCAATGAGCAGTTCTTC.

In its sample, this clone was seen a few times. The CDR3 spells CASSLASTSDQETQYF. CDR3 coding DNA: TGCGCCAGCAGCTTGGCCAGTACTAGCGACCAAGAGACCCAGTACTTC. The chain has TRBV5-1 and TRBJ2-5; 7 nucleotides align to TRBD2. Per germline, CDR1 SGHRS and CDR2 YFSETQ. Trimming cost V 0 bases and J 0 bases; bases outside gene matches: 5. CDR3 length: 16 amino acids.

There are a few counts of this clone. This chain links TRBV7-6 with TRBJ2-5; D not resolved. CDR3 size: 12 residues. Germline V gives CDR1 SGHVS, CDR2 FNYEAQ. V was pared by 5 bases and J by 7 bases, with 11 bases between. DNA of the CDR3: TGTGCCAGCAGCCCGCCGTCGGGGACCCAGTACTTC. Translation: CASSPPSGTQYF.

CDR3 region: CASIPERGNTEAFF. The CDR3 nucleotides read TGTGCCAGCATCCCAGAGCGGGGAAACACTGAAGCTTTCTTT. This chain connects TRBV6-5 to TRBJ1-1; D ambiguous. The CDR3 covers 14 residues. The V end lost 7 bases, the J end lost 2 bases, and 14 bases lay between the germline ends. Per the germline V gene, CDR1 is MNHEY and CDR2 is SVGAGI.

The gene calls are TRBV5-1 and TRBJ2-5; TRBD2 might be the D (6 bases). The V end lost 3 bases, the J end lost 1 base, and 13 bases lay between the germline ends. CDR3 length: 15 residues. Germline loops: CDR1 SGHRS, CDR2 YFSETQ. This chain's CDR3 is CASSYLGTRQETQYF. The CDR3 bases are TGCGCCAGCAGCTATCTCGGGACTCGCCAAGAGACCCAGTACTTC.

This clone was detected only a few times. The rearrangement uses TRBV19 and TRBJ1-6; perhaps TRBD1 as D (6 bases). The V gene lost 3 bases and the J gene lost 5 bases, with 11 bases spanning the gap. The CDR3 spans 15 residues. Germline V gene data show CDR1 as LNHDA and CDR2 as SQIVND (reference sequence). CDR3 loop: CASSINRENNSPLHF. The DNA for the CDR3 is TGTGCCAGTAGTATCAACAGGGAAAATAATTCACCCCTCCACTTT.

This clone was recorded a few times. The V call is TRBV6-5, the J call TRBJ2-3; D may be TRBD2 (6 bases). The V end was cut by 5 bases, the J end by 8 bases, with 17 bases between. The CDR3 has 14 residues. Germline CDR1 MNHEY, CDR2 SVGAGI. CDR3 coding DNA: TGTGCCAGCAGTGCGACTAGGGACTCCGGTACGCAGTATTTT. It encodes CASSATRDSGTQYF.

This clone showed up just a few times. This chain links TRBV4-3 with TRBJ2-1; TRBD2 might be the D (5 bases). Germline assignment: CDR1 LGHNA and CDR2 YSLEER. V was cut by 0 bases and J by 7 bases, with 13 bases left in between. This CDR3 comprises 15 residues. For the CDR3, the DNA is TGCGCCAGCAGCCAAGACTGGGGAGCGTGGAATGAGCAGTTCTTC. Translation gives CASSQDWGAWNEQFF.

The chain joins TRBV2 to TRBJ2-2, with D maybe TRBD1 (5 bases). Deletions cut 6 bases from V and 1 base from J, with 9 bases between. Germline loops: CDR1 SNHLY, CDR2 FYNNEI. The CDR3 spans 14 residues. The CDR3 protein is CASSRDRNTGELFF. Written as DNA, the CDR3 is TGTGCCAGCAGCCGTGACAGGAACACCGGGGAGCTGTTTTTT.

This clone was counted between two and nine times. This sequence joins TRBV6-6 and TRBJ1-1; 8 positions match TRBD1. The V gene end was trimmed by 10 bases and the J gene end by 7 bases; junction bases not matched to a gene: 11. This CDR3 has 13 amino acids. Germline values: CDR1 MNHNY, CDR2 SVGAGI (reference sequence). CDR3: CATKTGGTGEAFF. The CDR3 nucleotides read TGTGCCACGAAAACAGGGGGAACAGGTGAAGCTTTCTTT.

This clone was seen a few times. J is TRBJ2-2 and V is TRBV27; D may be TRBD1 (6 bases). Germline V gene data show CDR1 as MNHEY and CDR2 as SMNVEV (reference sequence). Deletions cut 5 bases from V and 4 bases from J, with 17 bases between. The CDR3 runs to 16 residues. For the CDR3, the DNA is TGTGCCAGCAGTCCCCCAAGGGGCAGGGGCACCGGGGAGCTGTTTTTT. Protein product: CASSPPRGRGTGELFF.

This chain connects TRBV5-1 to TRBJ2-3, with 9 bases matching TRBD1. The CDR3 is made up of 14 amino acids. CDR1 and CDR2 from the germline V gene are SGHRS and YFSETQ. V shed 4 bases, J shed 3 bases, and the junction held 3 bases outside the gene matches. CDR3 region: CASSVGQGTDTQYF. CDR3 DNA sequence: TGCGCCAGCAGCGTGGGACAGGGTACAGATACGCAGTATTTT.

The chain links TRBV2 to TRBJ2-4; tentatively, D is TRBD1 (6 bases). CDR1 and CDR2 (germline): SNHLY, FYNNEI. CDR3 size: 15 residues. V lost 1 base to trimming and J lost 8 bases, with 15 bases between them. The CDR3 DNA reads as TGTGCCAGCAGTGAAGATCCAGGGGACGGGGACATTCAGTACTTC. Amino acid sequence: CASSEDPGDGDIQYF.